This T cell receptor beta chain emerged from a study of CD8 T cells in ankylosing spondylitis. Regarding the study as a whole: Seemingly characteristic of ankylosing spondylitis blood was a TCR beta motif consisting of fewer than 10 highly homologous variants. In ankylosing spondylitis patients, matched synovial fluid reportedly showed significant enrichment of disease-linked clones.

Per germline, CDR1 SGHRS and CDR2 YFSETQ. Trimming took 0 bases from V and 8 from J, leaving 11 bases between them. This CDR3 comprises 13 residues. This clonotype was counted ten times or more. Its antigen is as yet unknown. In making TCR beta libraries, quantitative 5'-RACE with molecular barcodes was used. TCRdb re-derived calls from the 5' RACE reads in MiXCR, one entry per CDR3 protein. The data show 55,000 or so distinct CDR3 sequences, 6.5% to 8% seen once. The chain combines TRBV5-1 with TRBJ1-1; a possible D gene is TRBD1 (6 bases). Material: blood, either unsorted or a sorted T cell fraction (not recorded which). The sequence came from a female donor with ankylosing spondylitis or in good health (not recorded which). Here the CDR3 reads CASSLAGVYEAFF. The CDR3, as DNA: TGCGCCAGCAGCTTGGCAGGGGTTTACGAAGCTTTCTTT.